This is a list of T cell receptor beta chains from one sample in a study of blood T cell repertoires in COVID-19. Here immunoSEQ multiplex PCR was the method, and the copy in TCRdb shows in-frame clones only, minus some. The repertoire holds around 190,000 clones, with 80% to 90% as singletons. Sample: peripheral blood. The origin of the receptors is a human donor in a cohort sampled during active COVID-19. The CDR3 runs from the conserved cysteine through the conserved F or W. Fields, in order: clone size, J gene, D gene, V gene, CDR3 protein, CDR3 DNA. D genes are given only for firm matches. A row's size may be missing; if present it is once, few, many or a size class.

size: -
J: TRBJ2-2
D: TRBD2
V: TRBV28
CDR3: CASSLFSGSSNGELFF
DNA: TGTGCCAGCAGTCTTTTTAGCGGGAGCTCCAACGGGGAGCTGTTTTTT

size: -
J: TRBJ1-6
D: TRBD1
V: TRBV7-2
CDR3: CASSIDRGGNNSPLHF
DNA: TGTGCCAGCAGCATCGACAGGGGCGGGAATAATTCACCCCTCCACTTT

size: -
J: TRBJ2-2
D: -
V: TRBV7-8
CDR3: CASSLGRNTGELFF
DNA: TGTGCCAGCAGCTTAGGGAGAAACACCGGGGAGCTGTTTTTT

size: -
J: TRBJ2-3
D: TRBD2
V: TRBV30
CDR3: CAWSGGGRLADTQYF
DNA: TGTGCCTGGAGTGGCGGCGGGAGGCTAGCAGATACGCAGTATTTT

size: -
J: TRBJ2-7
D: -
V: TRBV5-6
CDR3: CASRSWGGISYEQYF
DNA: TGTGCCAGCAGATCGTGGGGCGGCATCTCCTACGAGCAGTACTTC

size: -
J: TRBJ1-5
D: TRBD1
V: TRBV19
CDR3: CASRKTGASNQPQHF
DNA: TGTGCCAGTCGGAAGACAGGGGCGAGCAATCAGCCCCAGCATTTT

size: -
J: TRBJ1-2
D: TRBD1
V: TRBV28
CDR3: CASSSPGQGAPGYGYTF
DNA: TGTGCCAGCAGTTCACCGGGACAGGGAGCCCCAGGCTATGGCTACACCTTC

size: once
J: TRBJ2-1
D: TRBD2
V: TRBV2
CDR3: CATTSGRYNEQFF
DNA: TGTGCCACCACTAGCGGGAGGTACAATGAGCAGTTCTTC

size: once
J: TRBJ2-2
D: TRBD1
V: TRBV11-2
CDR3: CASSLRTGETGELFF
DNA: TGTGCCAGCAGCTTAAGGACAGGGGAGACCGGGGAGCTGTTTTTT

size: -
J: TRBJ2-2
D: TRBD2
V: TRBV5-4
CDR3: CASSLNQVRLAYTGELFF
DNA: TGTGCCAGCAGCTTGAATCAGGTTCGACTAGCGTACACCGGGGAGCTGTTTTTT

size: -
J: TRBJ1-5
D: -
V: TRBV6-5
CDR3: CASSYSTTGNQPQHF
DNA: TGTGCCAGCAGTTACTCGACAACAGGCAATCAGCCCCAGCATTTT

size: -
J: TRBJ2-3
D: TRBD2
V: TRBV24-1
CDR3: CATSGRGGRPLRDTQYF
DNA: TGTGCCACCAGTGGACGGGGGGGGCGCCCCCTTAGAGATACGCAGTATTTT

size: -
J: TRBJ1-4
D: TRBD1
V: TRBV6-5
CDR3: CASRTDRATNEKLFF
DNA: TGTGCCAGCAGAACCGACAGGGCAACTAATGAAAAACTGTTTTTT

size: once
J: TRBJ2-1
D: -
V: TRBV7-9
CDR3: CASSPQRNYNEQFF
DNA: TGTGCCAGCAGCCCTCAGCGGAACTACAATGAGCAGTTCTTC

size: -
J: TRBJ2-2
D: TRBD2
V: TRBV28
CDR3: CASSLSRTSPTNTGELFF
DNA: TGTGCCAGCAGTTTATCCCGGACTAGCCCAACTAACACCGGGGAGCTGTTTTTT

size: -
J: TRBJ2-7
D: TRBD1
V: TRBV7-7
CDR3: CASSSTPRDRECALYEQYF
DNA: TGTGCCAGCAGCTCAACCCCCCGGGACAGGGAATGCGCTCTCTACGAGCAGTACTTC

size: -
J: TRBJ2-1
D: TRBD1
V: TRBV27
CDR3: CASSWGTGSEQFF
DNA: TGTGCCAGCAGTTGGGGGACAGGGAGTGAGCAGTTCTTC

size: -
J: TRBJ2-1
D: -
V: TRBV27
CDR3: CASSYGQNSYNEQFF
DNA: TGTGCCAGCAGCTATGGACAGAACTCCTACAATGAGCAGTTCTTC

size: -
J: TRBJ2-3
D: -
V: TRBV5-1
CDR3: CASSSNRESTDTQYF
DNA: TGCGCCAGCAGCTCGAACAGGGAGAGCACAGATACGCAGTATTTT

size: -
J: TRBJ1-1
D: -
V: TRBV25-1
CDR3: CASSLTAEGDTEAFF
DNA: TGTGCCAGCAGTTTGACAGCAGAAGGTGACACTGAAGCTTTCTTT

size: -
J: TRBJ2-1
D: -
V: TRBV5-1
CDR3: CASSLHDSLNNNEQFF
DNA: TGCGCCAGCAGCCTCCATGACAGCCTAAATAACAATGAGCAGTTCTTC

size: -
J: TRBJ1-5
D: -
V: TRBV4-1
CDR3: CASSEGVDQPQHF
DNA: TGCGCCAGCAGCGAGGGCGTCGATCAGCCCCAGCATTTT

size: -
J: TRBJ1-4
D: TRBD1
V: TRBV19
CDR3: CASSIMGRTGGEKLFF
DNA: TGTGCCAGTAGTATTATGGGTCGCACAGGGGGCGAAAAACTGTTTTTT

size: once
J: TRBJ2-6
D: TRBD1
V: TRBV5-1
CDR3: CASSFFGQAGANVLTF
DNA: TGCGCCAGCAGCTTTTTCGGACAGGCTGGGGCCAACGTCCTGACTTTC

size: few
J: TRBJ1-2
D: TRBD1
V: TRBV5-1
CDR3: CASSHDRATANYGYTF
DNA: TGCGCCAGCAGCCACGACAGGGCCACGGCTAACTATGGCTACACCTTC

size: -
J: TRBJ2-1
D: -
V: TRBV11-3
CDR3: CASSLSLSNEQFF
DNA: TGTGCCAGCAGCTTATCTCTCTCCAATGAGCAGTTCTTC

size: -
J: TRBJ2-3
D: TRBD2
V: TRBV14
CDR3: CASSQAGTSGSTDTQYF
DNA: TGTGCCAGCAGCCAGGCGGGAACTAGCGGGAGCACAGATACGCAGTATTTT

size: -
J: TRBJ2-5
D: TRBD2
V: TRBV7-9
CDR3: CASSLGLAGGVYQETQYF
DNA: TGTGCCAGCAGCCTCGGACTAGCGGGAGGCGTATACCAAGAGACCCAGTACTTC

size: -
J: TRBJ1-3
D: -
V: TRBV10-3
CDR3: CANQGQTYSTIYF
DNA: TGTGCCAACCAGGGACAAACATATAGCACCATATATTTT

size: -
J: TRBJ1-5
D: -
V: TRBV7-8
CDR3: CASSLRGGQPQHF
DNA: TGTGCCAGCAGCCTAAGAGGTGGTCAGCCCCAGCATTTT

size: -
J: TRBJ1-5
D: TRBD1
V: TRBV25-1
CDR3: CASSEGDRNQPQHF
DNA: TGTGCCAGCAGTGAGGGGGACAGAAATCAGCCCCAGCATTTT

size: -
J: TRBJ2-1
D: -
V: TRBV19
CDR3: CASSPTVLRELSSYNEQFF
DNA: TGTGCCAGTAGCCCGACAGTCCTCCGCGAGCTCTCCAGCTACAATGAGCAGTTCTTC

size: -
J: TRBJ2-3
D: TRBD2
V: TRBV7-2
CDR3: CASSIISGFTDTQYF
DNA: TGTGCCAGCAGCATTATTAGCGGGTTCACAGATACGCAGTATTTT